These T cell receptor beta chains were read from a single sample in a study of cytomegalovirus exposure and HLA in healthy donors. The assay was immunoSEQ multiplex PCR, and TCRdb's table has in-frame clones only and misses some. The top ten clones hold roughly 4% of a sample with over 250,000 clones, 86% of them seen once. Sequencing was carried out using PBMCs. The receptors stem from a man between 40 and 49 years old in good health and CMV-seropositive. Each CDR3 is given with its conserved first and last residue. Fields, in order: D gene, J gene, V gene, clone size, CDR3 protein, CDR3 DNA. The D gene is left open where the match is weak. Part of the rows lack a size; the others show once, few, many or a class for expanded clones.

D gene: -
J gene: TRBJ2-1
V gene: TRBV2
clone size: few
CDR3 protein: CASSGLAAFNEQFF
CDR3 DNA: TGTGCCAGCAGTGGGTTAGCGGCATTCAATGAGCAGTTCTTC

D gene: TRBD1
J gene: TRBJ1-1
V gene: TRBV28
clone size: -
CDR3 protein: CASSTKQGDTEAFF
CDR3 DNA: TGTGCCAGCAGTACTAAACAGGGGGACACTGAAGCTTTCTTT

D gene: -
J gene: TRBJ1-5
V gene: TRBV28
clone size: -
CDR3 protein: CASSLGQGGPQHF
CDR3 DNA: TGTGCCAGCAGCCTGGGACAAGGTGGGCCCCAGCATTTT

D gene: -
J gene: TRBJ2-7
V gene: TRBV4-1
clone size: -
CDR3 protein: CASSQGLELYEQYF
CDR3 DNA: TGCGCCAGCAGCCAAGGGTTGGAGCTCTACGAGCAGTACTTC

D gene: -
J gene: TRBJ2-1
V gene: TRBV7-2
clone size: -
CDR3 protein: CASSFLPVYNEQFF
CDR3 DNA: TGTGCCAGCAGCTTTCTCCCTGTTTACAATGAGCAGTTCTTC

D gene: -
J gene: TRBJ2-1
V gene: TRBV7-2
clone size: -
CDR3 protein: CASSLRTGTSYYNEQFF
CDR3 DNA: TGTGCCAGCAGCTTACGAACAGGGACCTCTTACTACAATGAGCAGTTCTTC

D gene: -
J gene: TRBJ2-3
V gene: TRBV27
clone size: -
CDR3 protein: CASSLSVSETDTQYF
CDR3 DNA: TGTGCCAGCAGTTTATCCGTTAGCGAAACAGATACGCAGTATTTT

D gene: -
J gene: TRBJ1-2
V gene: TRBV19
clone size: -
CDR3 protein: CASSNSLTGVANYGYTF
CDR3 DNA: TGTGCCAGTAGTAATTCGTTAACAGGCGTAGCTAACTATGGCTACACCTTC

D gene: -
J gene: TRBJ2-7
V gene: TRBV5-4
clone size: -
CDR3 protein: CASSSWGLGAELSYEQYF
CDR3 DNA: TGTGCCAGCAGCTCATGGGGCCTGGGGGCGGAGCTTTCCTACGAGCAGTACTTC

D gene: TRBD1
J gene: TRBJ2-7
V gene: TRBV28
clone size: -
CDR3 protein: CAISPVGTGAYEQYF
CDR3 DNA: TGTGCCATCTCGCCCGTGGGGACAGGGGCCTACGAGCAGTACTTC